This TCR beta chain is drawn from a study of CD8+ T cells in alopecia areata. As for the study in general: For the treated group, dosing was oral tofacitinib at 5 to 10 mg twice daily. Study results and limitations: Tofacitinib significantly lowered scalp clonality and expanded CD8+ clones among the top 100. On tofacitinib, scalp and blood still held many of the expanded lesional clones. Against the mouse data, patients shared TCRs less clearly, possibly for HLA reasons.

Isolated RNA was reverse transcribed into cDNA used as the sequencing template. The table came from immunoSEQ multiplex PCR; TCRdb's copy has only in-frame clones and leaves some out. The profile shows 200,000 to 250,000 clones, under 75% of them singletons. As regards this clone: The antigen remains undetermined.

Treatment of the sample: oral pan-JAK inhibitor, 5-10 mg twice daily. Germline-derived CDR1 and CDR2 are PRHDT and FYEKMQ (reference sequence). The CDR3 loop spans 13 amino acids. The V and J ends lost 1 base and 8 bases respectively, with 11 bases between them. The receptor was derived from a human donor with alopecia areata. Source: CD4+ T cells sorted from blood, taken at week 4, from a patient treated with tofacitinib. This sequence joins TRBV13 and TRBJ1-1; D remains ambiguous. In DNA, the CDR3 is TGTGCCAGCAGCTTAGCCGGAGGAGGAGAAGCTTTCTTT. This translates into CASSLAGGGEAFF.